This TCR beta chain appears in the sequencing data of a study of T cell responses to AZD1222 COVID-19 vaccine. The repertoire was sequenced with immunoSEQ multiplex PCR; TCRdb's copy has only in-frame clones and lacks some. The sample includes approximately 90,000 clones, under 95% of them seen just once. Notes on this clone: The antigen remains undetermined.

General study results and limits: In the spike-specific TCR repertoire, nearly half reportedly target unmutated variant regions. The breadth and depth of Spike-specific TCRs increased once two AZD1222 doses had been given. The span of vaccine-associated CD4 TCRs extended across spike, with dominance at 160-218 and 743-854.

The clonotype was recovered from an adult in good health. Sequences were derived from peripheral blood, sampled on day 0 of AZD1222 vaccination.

The CDR3 coding sequence is TGTGCCAGTAGTCCCGGATACGAATATGGCTACACCTTC. It is translated as CASSPGYEYGYTF. The V and J genes are TRBV19 and TRBJ1-2; D is uncertain. CDR1 is LNHDA, CDR2 SQIVND, per germline (reference sequence). V was clipped by 5 bases and J by 5 bases, with 12 bases between them. The CDR3 extends over 13 amino acids.